This T cell receptor (beta chain) was sequenced for a study of T cell responses to AZD1222 COVID-19 vaccine (dated by TCRdb to the early 2020s). Turning to the overall study: AZD1222 recipients with second doses at about 4 weeks or about 12 weeks were pooled, because spike-specific TCR depth and breadth did not differ between schedules. A total of 233 trial participants underwent TCR sequencing, of whom more than 200 had received two doses of AZD1222 and around 26 had received two doses of the MenACWY control vaccine. Trial participants were enrolled by age into subgroups of 18-55, 56-69 and 70-plus years, and around 150, 29 and 61 TCR-sequenced participants, respectively, were included in these subgroups.

Reading the label with the study, this specimen's time point is: baseline before first vaccination. Samples from vaccinated people were obtained from the UK trials COV001 and COV002, which included a single-blind randomized controlled phase 2/3 trial of AZD1222 (ChAdOx1 nCoV-19) in healthy adults. Trial participant PBMC samples were collected at day 0 and day 28 after the second dose for TCRbeta chain sequencing. According to the germline V gene (reference sequence), CDR1 reads SGHNT and CDR2 reads YYREEE. The junction shows trimming of 2 bases on V and 4 bases on J, plus 3 bases between the germline ends. Including the terminal cysteine and phenylalanine, the CDR3 comprises 11 residues. Of all the DNA, just the CDR3 is kept, 33 bases in frame from base 1. Broad study findings and their caveats: Because no day 14 peak-response samples were available, repertoires were characterized only after the peak T cell response. Reportedly, almost half of the unique spike-specific TCRs recognized epitopes lying outside the regions that are mutated in the B.1.351 and B.1.1.7 variants. Conclusions about previously exposed vaccinees are limited because only five to seven AZD1222 recipients were SARS-CoV-2 seropositive at baseline. The 56-69-year group was small, and its depth increase did not reach significance, likely because of low power. Participants were mostly white British, with more females than males. The authors suggested clonal diversity may have been underestimated. The vaccine-associated CD4 TCRs covered the entire spike protein, and the dominant responses fell in regions 160-218 and 743-854. A significant rise in spike-specific TCR breadth and depth was observed after two AZD1222 doses relative to day 0 and relative to MenACWY recipients.

The CDR3 regions of human TCRbeta chains were analyzed by immunosequencing. In the paper's pipeline: TCRs in the repertoires were compared against a reference library of SARS-CoV-2-specific TCRs that had been generated with the MIRA antigen-specificity platform. Breadth was defined as the fraction of unique TCRs that were SARS-CoV-2-associated, and depth was defined as the fraction of total T cells that were SARS-CoV-2-associated. Using the MIRA data, each spike-specific TCR was mapped to the spike region that the TCR reacts to and placed in a CD4 or CD8 class. Log10-transformed breadth and depth values were compared by one-way ANOVA with Sidak's multiple comparisons tests. What TCRdb holds here is the immuneACCESS table cut down to in-frame rearrangements. Part of the clones is not present; checked against another copy, under half of the missing clones reflect an unresolved V gene, and the others are unexplained. Clonal size and the V and J genes are those of that table, whereas D and trimming came from the DNA. The sample records around 94,000 clones, about 88% of which are singletons. About 19% of the sample rests with the top ten.

This clone showed up just once. This clone's antigen is unknown. No much larger clone exists at a distance of one base, and base qualities are not known. Different DNA sequences within this sample yield the same CDR3. The receptor chain draws on TRBV5-4 and TRBJ2-5, with an unclear D gene assignment. The clonotype originates from an adult in good health. Sequencing used peripheral blood, obtained on day 0 of AZD1222 vaccination. The nucleotides read TGTGCCAGCAGCTTAAGAGAGACCCAGTACTTC. This encodes CASSLRETQYF.